Shown below are 3 T cell receptor beta chains from a single sample sequenced in a study of vaccination effects on CD4 cells after COVID-19. Profiling relied on immunoSEQ multiplex PCR, and the TCRdb table lists in-frame clones only, not all of them. The sample has approximately 45,000 clones, about 75% seen once; the top ten hold roughly 10%. Cells that had been cultured for ten to eleven days were the source of isolated CD4+ T cells. Their antigen targets remain unknown. Source: CD4+ T cells from PBMCs cultured without peptide, taken before COVID-19 vaccination. The receptor set was obtained from a human donor who had a prior SARS-CoV-2 infection.

A single count supports this clone. V and J are TRBV19 and TRBJ2-3, with D perhaps matching TRBD1 (7 bases). V was cut by 5 bases and J by 5 bases, with 14 bases left in between. Germline CDR1 reads LNHDA; CDR2 reads SQIVND (reference sequence). CDR3 size: 14 residues. Here the CDR3 DNA reads TGTGCCAGTAGTCCGGTTCAGGGGGGAGATACGCAGTATTTT. It is translated as CASSPVQGGDTQYF.

The CDR3 reads CASSYSRISYTF. CDR3 nucleotide sequence: TGTGCCAGCAGTTACTCACGGATTAGCTACACCTTC. The V gene is TRBV6-6, the J gene TRBJ1-2; no firm D call. The CDR3 has 12 amino acids. Germline-derived CDR1 and CDR2 are MNHNY and SVGAGI (reference sequence). V shed 0 bases and J shed 9 bases, with 8 bases lying between them.

This clone ranks as large (0.1 to 1%). The chain joins TRBV5-8 to TRBJ1-6; D is ambiguous. The V end lost 2 bases, the J end lost 2 bases, and 5 bases lay between the germline ends. The germline gives CDR1 SGHTS, CDR2 YDEGEE. The CDR3 is 14 residues long. The CDR3 DNA follows: TGTGCCAGCAGCTTAGGCCCCTATAATTCACCCCTCCACTTT. Protein sequence: CASSLGPYNSPLHF.